The following is a T cell receptor beta chain sequence with its context. Its antigen is unknown. The data were obtained in a study of T cell responses to AZD1222 COVID-19 vaccine. Findings of the study overall: Only a handful of AZD1222 recipients, more than five in all, had baseline seropositivity. Vaccine-related CD4 TCRs covered spike, predominating at 160-218 and 743-854. Donors, mostly white British, included more females; clonal diversity was possibly underestimated.

The method was immunoSEQ multiplex PCR; TCRdb's version includes in-frame clones alone and lacks a portion of them. The sample lists 150,000 to 200,000 clones, around 90% occurring once. The ends were cut back, 3 bases at V and 2 bases at J, with 10 bases in the middle. CDR3 size: 14 residues. The germline CDR1 and CDR2 sequences are SGHNT and YYREEE (reference sequence). The receptor was derived from an adult who received the AZD1222 COVID-19 vaccine. The source was peripheral blood, collected 28 days after the second AZD1222 dose. The V call is TRBV5-4, the J call TRBJ2-3; a possible D gene is TRBD1 (6 bases). The CDR3 loop reads CASSSRTATDTQYF. The DNA for the CDR3 is TGTGCCAGCAGCTCGAGGACAGCCACAGATACGCAGTATTTT.